Included here is one T cell receptor (beta chain) sequence, with context. Its antigen remains unidentified. Clones were sequenced by immunoSEQ multiplex PCR, and TCRdb holds only the in-frame ones, with some missing. This sample has just under 95,000 clones, with over 75% found just once. Described time point: baseline, week 1 (first vaccination visit). Treatment: pre-vaccination baseline after standard-of-care therapy. This sample was taken from a study of a mutant IDH1 vaccine in newly diagnosed glioma. Study observations and caveats: Patients mounted vaccine-induced immune responses in 80% to 95% of cases.

This CDR3 has 17 amino acids. V lost 7 bases, J lost 4 bases, and 12 bases stayed unmatched. Germline loops: CDR1 LNHDA, CDR2 SQIVND (reference sequence). This receptor was identified in a man aged 40-50 years with glioma. The rearrangement uses TRBV19 and TRBJ2-5; 13 bases line up with TRBD2. Material: PBMCs, obtained from a glioma patient treated with radiotherapy, temozolomide or both. The CDR3 nucleotides read TGTGCCAGTACTAGAAAGGGGACTAGCGGGGTGGGAGAGACCCAGTACTTC. It translates to CASTRKGTSGVGETQYF.